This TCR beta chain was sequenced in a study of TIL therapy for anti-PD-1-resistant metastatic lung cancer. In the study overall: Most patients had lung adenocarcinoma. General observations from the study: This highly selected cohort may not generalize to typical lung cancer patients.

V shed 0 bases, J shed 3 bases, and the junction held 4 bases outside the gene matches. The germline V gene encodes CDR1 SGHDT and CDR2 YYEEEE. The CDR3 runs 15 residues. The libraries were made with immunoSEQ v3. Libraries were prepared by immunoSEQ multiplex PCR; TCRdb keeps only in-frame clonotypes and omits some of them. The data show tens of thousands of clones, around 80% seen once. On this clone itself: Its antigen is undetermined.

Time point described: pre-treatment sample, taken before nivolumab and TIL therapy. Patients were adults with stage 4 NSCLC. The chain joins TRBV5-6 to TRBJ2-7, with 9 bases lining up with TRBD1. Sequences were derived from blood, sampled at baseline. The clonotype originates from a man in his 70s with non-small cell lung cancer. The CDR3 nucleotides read TGTGCCAGCAGCTTGGCTATGGGACAGGGCTACGAGCAGTACTTC. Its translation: CASSLAMGQGYEQYF.